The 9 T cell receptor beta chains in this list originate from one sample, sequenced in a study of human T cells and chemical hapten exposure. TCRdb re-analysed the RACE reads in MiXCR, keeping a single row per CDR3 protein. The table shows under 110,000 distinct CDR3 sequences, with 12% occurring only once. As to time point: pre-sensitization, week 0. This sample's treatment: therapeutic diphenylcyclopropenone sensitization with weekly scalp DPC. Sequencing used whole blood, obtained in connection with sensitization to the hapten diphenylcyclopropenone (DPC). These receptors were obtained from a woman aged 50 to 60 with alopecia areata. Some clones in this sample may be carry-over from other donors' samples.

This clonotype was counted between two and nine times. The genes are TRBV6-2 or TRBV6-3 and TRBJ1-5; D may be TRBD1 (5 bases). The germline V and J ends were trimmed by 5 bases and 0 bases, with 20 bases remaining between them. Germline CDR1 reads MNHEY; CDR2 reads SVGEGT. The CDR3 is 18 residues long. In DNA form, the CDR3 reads TGTGCCAGCAGTACCCTTTCCGAAGGTCAGGGTAGCAATCAGCCCCAGCATTTT. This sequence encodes CASSTLSEGQGSNQPQHF.

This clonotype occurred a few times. The CDR3 bases are TGCAGCGTTGCGATTCCGCCCAAAAACATTCAGTACTTC. Its translation: CSVAIPPKNIQYF. V is TRBV29-1 and J is TRBJ2-4; D call uncertain. Germline lookup yields CDR1 SQVTM and CDR2 ANQGSEA. V dropped 4 bases and J dropped 2 bases, with 9 bases sitting between them. The CDR3 consists of 13 residues.

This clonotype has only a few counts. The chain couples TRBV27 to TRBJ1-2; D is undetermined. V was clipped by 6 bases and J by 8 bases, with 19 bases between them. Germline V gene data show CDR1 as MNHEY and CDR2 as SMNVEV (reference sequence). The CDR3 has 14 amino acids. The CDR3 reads CASSPLDRQWGYTF. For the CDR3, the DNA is TGTGCCAGCAGCCCCCTGGACCGTCAATGGGGCTACACCTTC.

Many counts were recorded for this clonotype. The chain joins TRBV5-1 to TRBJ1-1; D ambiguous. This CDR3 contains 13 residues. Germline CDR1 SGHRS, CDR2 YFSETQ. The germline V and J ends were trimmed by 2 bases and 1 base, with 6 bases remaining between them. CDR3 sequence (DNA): TGCGCCAGCAGCTTCGGAGAGAACACTGAAGCTTTCTTT. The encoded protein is CASSFGENTEAFF.

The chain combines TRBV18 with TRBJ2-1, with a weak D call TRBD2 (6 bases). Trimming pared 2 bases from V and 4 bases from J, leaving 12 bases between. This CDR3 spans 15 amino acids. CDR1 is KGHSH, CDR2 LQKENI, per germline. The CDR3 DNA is TGTGCCAGCTCACCAAGTCTAGCGCCATACAATGAGCAGTTCTTC. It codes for CASSPSLAPYNEQFF.

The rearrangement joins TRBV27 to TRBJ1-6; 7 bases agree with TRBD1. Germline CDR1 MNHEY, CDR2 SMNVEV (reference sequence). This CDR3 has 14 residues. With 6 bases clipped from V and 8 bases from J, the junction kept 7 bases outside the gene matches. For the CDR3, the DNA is TGTGCCAGCAGGACAGGGCAGCACGATTCACCCCTCCACTTT. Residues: CASRTGQHDSPLHF.

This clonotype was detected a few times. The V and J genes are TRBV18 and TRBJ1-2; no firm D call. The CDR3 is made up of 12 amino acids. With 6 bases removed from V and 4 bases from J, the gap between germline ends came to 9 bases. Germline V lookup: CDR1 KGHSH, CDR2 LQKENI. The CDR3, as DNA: TGTGCCAGCTCGGATGGGCTCTATGGCTACACCTTC. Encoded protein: CASSDGLYGYTF.

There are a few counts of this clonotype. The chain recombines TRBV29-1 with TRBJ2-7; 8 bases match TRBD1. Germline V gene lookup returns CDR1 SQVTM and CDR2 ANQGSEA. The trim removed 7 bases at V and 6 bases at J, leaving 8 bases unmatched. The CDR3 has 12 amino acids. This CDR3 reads CSASPDRVEQYF. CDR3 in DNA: TGCAGCGCCTCCCCGGACAGGGTCGAGCAGTACTTC.

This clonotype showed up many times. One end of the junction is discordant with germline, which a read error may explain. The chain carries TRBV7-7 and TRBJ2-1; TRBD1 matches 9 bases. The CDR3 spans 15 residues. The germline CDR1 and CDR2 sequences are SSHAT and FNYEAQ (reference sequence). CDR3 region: CASSKDRGSYNEQFF. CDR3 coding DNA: TGTGCTAGCAGCAAGGACAGGGGCTCCTACAATGAGCAGTTCTTC.